These 13 T cell receptor beta chains were sequenced from one sample in a study of beta chain features in type 1 diabetes. Study outcomes and limitations: Shortening that was moderate but significant affected the TCRB CDR3s of Type 1 diabetes patients in all four CD4+ subsets.

For these TCRs, the target antigens are not known. Expressed TCRB transcripts were sequenced after all isolated RNA was converted to cDNA. The method was immunoSEQ multiplex PCR; TCRdb's version includes in-frame clones alone and lacks a portion of them. The sample gives fewer than 300,000 clones, around 21% of which show up once; around 0.03% is in the top ten. Sequenced: naive CD4+ T cells from blood. The receptors originated from a woman aged 40 to 50 with type 1 diabetes.

J is TRBJ2-1 and V is TRBV9; D remains ambiguous. Germline CDR1 SGDLS, CDR2 YYNGEE. V gave up 2 bases and J gave up 9 bases, with 9 bases separating them. The CDR3 extends over 12 amino acids. CDR3 sequence: CASSVDRGEQFF. CDR3 in DNA: TGTGCCAGCAGCGTTGACCGAGGTGAGCAGTTCTTC.

CDR3 in amino acids: CASSLGTSGSETQYF. CDR3 nucleotide sequence: TGTGCCAGCAGCTTAGGGACTAGCGGGAGTGAGACCCAGTACTTC. The chain recombines TRBV7-3 with TRBJ2-5; 14 bases agree with TRBD2. Germline V gene sequence: CDR1 SGHTA, CDR2 FQGTGA. The CDR3 runs 15 residues. With V trimmed by 2 bases and J by 5 bases, 1 base remained unmatched.

The chain links TRBV27 to TRBJ1-1, with 7 nucleotides matching TRBD1. Trimming at V came to 9 bases and at J to 4 bases, leaving 8 bases not matched to a gene. The CDR3 sequence is 13 residues long. Germline V gene data show CDR1 as MNHEY and CDR2 as SMNVEV (reference sequence). The CDR3 DNA is TGTGCCAGTTCCTACCAGGGGGGCACTGAAGCTTTCTTT. This sequence encodes CASSYQGGTEAFF.

V gene TRBV5-6 combines with J gene TRBJ2-1, with 9 positions matching TRBD1. J was trimmed by 8 bases and V by 2 bases; bases with no gene match: 8. Looked up from germline, CDR1 is SGHDT and CDR2 is YYEEEE. There are 15 residues in the CDR3. In nucleotides, the CDR3 is TGTGCCAGCAGCTTCGGGACAGGGCGATGGGATGAGCAGTTCTTC. Amino acids: CASSFGTGRWDEQFF.

V is TRBV4-1 and J is TRBJ2-3; D remains ambiguous. CDR1 is MGHRA, CDR2 YSYEKL, per germline. CDR3 length equals 11 residues. V lost 0 bases and J lost 8, with 3 bases in between. The CDR3 loop reads CASSQEATQYF. As DNA, the CDR3 is TGCGCCAGCAGCCAAGAAGCTACGCAGTATTTT.

This clone was detected a few times. J is TRBJ1-3 and V is TRBV4-2; D is uncertain. V lost 0 bases to trimming and J lost 0 bases, with 9 bases between them. Per the germline V gene, CDR1 is LGHNA and CDR2 is YNFKEQ. This CDR3 is 16 amino acids long. CDR3: CASSQDYTGSGNTIYF. The CDR3 coding sequence is TGTGCCAGCAGCCAAGACTACACGGGCTCTGGAAACACCATATATTTT.

This clone was recorded once. The J gene is TRBJ2-1, the V gene TRBV9; 8 bases map to TRBD2. Germline assignment: CDR1 SGDLS and CDR2 YYNGEE. The ends lost 2 bases at V and 0 bases at J; junction bases unmatched: 4. CDR3 length equals 16 residues. The CDR3 DNA reads TGTGCCAGCAGCGTTCTTAGCGGGAACTCCTACAATGAGCAGTTCTTC. Protein: CASSVLSGNSYNEQFF.

This clone has only a few counts. The V call is TRBV6-6, the J call TRBJ2-7, with 7 bases fitting TRBD1. CDR1 is MNHNY, CDR2 SVGAGI, per germline (reference sequence). The CDR3 loop spans 15 amino acids. The junction had 5 bases not matched to a gene; V was cut back by 0 bases and J by 3 bases. The CDR3 spells CASSYSLGQNYEQYF. The CDR3 region has the DNA TGTGCCAGCAGTTACTCCCTGGGACAGAACTACGAGCAGTACTTC.

The rearrangement joins TRBV30 to TRBJ2-7; 10 bases map to TRBD2. Germline values: CDR1 GTSNPN, CDR2 SVGIG (reference sequence). The CDR3 is 16 amino acids. The V segment lost 3 bases and the J segment 5 bases; nucleotides outside the gene matches: 13. Here the CDR3 reads CAWRPSGRAKKDEQYF. CDR3 coding DNA: TGTGCCTGGAGGCCGAGCGGGAGGGCAAAGAAAGACGAGCAGTACTTC. Filled out from reference TRBV30 and TRBJ2-7, the complete variable domain reads SQTIHQWPATLVQPVGSPLSLECTVEGTSNPNLYWYRQAAGRGLQLLFYSVGIGQISSEVPQNLSASRPQDRQFILSSKKLLLSDSGFYLCAWRPSGRAKKDEQYFGPGTRLTVT.

The rearrangement links TRBV6-6 to TRBJ1-5; no firm D call. Trimming took off 6 bases at V and 0 bases at J, with 9 bases between the two ends. The CDR3 has 14 amino acids. Germline V gene sequence: CDR1 MNHNY, CDR2 SVGAGI (reference sequence). The CDR3 coding sequence is TGTGCCAGCAGGGAGACCAATAGCAATCAGCCCCAGCATTTT. Translation gives CASRETNSNQPQHF.

There are a few counts of this clone. The chain carries TRBV27 and TRBJ1-5, with unresolved D. Between the trimmed V and J ends, which lost 5 bases and 0 bases, there was a span of 11 bases. The CDR3 is 15 residues long. Germline values: CDR1 MNHEY, CDR2 SMNVEV (reference sequence). The CDR3 loop is CASSSSQVSNQPQHF. In nucleotides, the CDR3 is TGTGCCAGCAGTAGTTCGCAGGTTAGCAATCAGCCCCAGCATTTT.

This clone appeared a few times. V and J are TRBV7-2 and TRBJ2-2, with D perhaps TRBD1 (5 bases). Trimming cost V 2 bases and J 4 bases, with 5 bases left between them. Germline-derived CDR1 and CDR2 are SGHTA and FQGNSA. The CDR3 loop spans 13 amino acids. For the CDR3, the DNA is TGTGCCAGCAGCTTACAGGGCACCGGGGAGCTGTTTTTT. Translation gives CASSLQGTGELFF.

This clone was picked up a small number of times. V usage is TRBV30 and J usage is TRBJ2-5; 12 bases are shared with TRBD2. Losses at the gene ends were 7 bases for V and 4 bases for J; bases not matched to a gene: 10. The CDR3 contains 15 residues. The germline CDR1 and CDR2 sequences are GTSNPN and SVGIG (reference sequence). CDR3 sequence (DNA): TGTGCCTCGCAGCCGGCTAGCGGGAGGGGAGAGACCCAGTACTTC. Amino acid sequence: CASQPASGRGETQYF.